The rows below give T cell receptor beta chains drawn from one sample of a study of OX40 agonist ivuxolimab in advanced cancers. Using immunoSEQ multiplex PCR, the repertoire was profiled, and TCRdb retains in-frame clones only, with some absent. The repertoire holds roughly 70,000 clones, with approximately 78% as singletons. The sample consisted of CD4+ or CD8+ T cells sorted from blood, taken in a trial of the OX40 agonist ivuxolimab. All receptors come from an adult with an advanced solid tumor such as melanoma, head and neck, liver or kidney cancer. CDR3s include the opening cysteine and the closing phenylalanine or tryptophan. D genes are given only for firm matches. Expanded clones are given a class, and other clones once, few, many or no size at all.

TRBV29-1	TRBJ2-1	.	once	TGCAGCGTTGCGGGTTCGTGGGAGGACCCCTACAATGAGCAGTTCTTC	CSVAGSWEDPYNEQFF
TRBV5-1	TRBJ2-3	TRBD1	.	TGCGCCAGCAGCTATGGGACAGTCACAGATACGCAGTATTTT	CASSYGTVTDTQYF
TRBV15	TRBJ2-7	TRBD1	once	TGTGCCACCCGACAGGGGAACGAGCAGTACTTC	CATRQGNEQYF
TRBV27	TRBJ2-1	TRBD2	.	TGTGCCAGCAGTGGCCGGGGGGAGGTGGAGCAGTTCTTC	CASSGRGEVEQFF
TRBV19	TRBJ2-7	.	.	TGTGCCAGTAGTTTCACGACAGAGTTCTACGAGCAGTACTTC	CASSFTTEFYEQYF
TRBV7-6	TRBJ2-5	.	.	TGTGCCAGCAGCCGGCCTACAGGGAGGGGAGAGACCCAGTACTTC	CASSRPTGRGETQYF
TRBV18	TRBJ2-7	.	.	TGTGCCAGCTCCCCCGGAAAACAGGGCCACGAGCAGTACTTC	CASSPGKQGHEQYF
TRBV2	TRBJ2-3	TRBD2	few	TGTGCCAGCAGTGAACGGGGGGGGCCCGGTACAGATACGCAGTATTTT	CASSERGGPGTDTQYF
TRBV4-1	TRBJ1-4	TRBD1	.	TGCGCCAGCAGCCTTCTTGGACAGGCTGCAACTAATGAAAAACTGTTTTTT	CASSLLGQAATNEKLFF
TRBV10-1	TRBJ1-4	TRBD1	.	TGCGCCAGCAGCCCTGCCCTGGGACAGGGGAATGAAAAACTGTTTTTT	CASSPALGQGNEKLFF
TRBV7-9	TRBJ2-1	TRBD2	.	TGTGCCAGCAGCTTGTCGGGACTAGCTATCAATGAGCAGTTCTTC	CASSLSGLAINEQFF
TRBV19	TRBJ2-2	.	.	TGTGCCAGTAGTACCCGACAGTCCCCCGGGGAGCTGTTTTTT	CASSTRQSPGELFF
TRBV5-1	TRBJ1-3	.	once	TGCGCCAGCACAGGGGCCCCTGGAAACACCATATATTTT	CASTGAPGNTIYF
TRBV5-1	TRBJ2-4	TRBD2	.	TGCGCCAGCAGCTTGGGTAGCGGGGCGCTAGCCAAAAACATTCAGTACTTC	CASSLGSGALAKNIQYF
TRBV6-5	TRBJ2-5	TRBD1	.	TGTGCCAGCAGTTACTCGGACAGGGCCGAGACCCAGTACTTC	CASSYSDRAETQYF
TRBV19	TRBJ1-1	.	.	TGTGCCAGTAGTCTGGGTGGGGGCGTCGGCACTGAAGCTTTCTTT	CASSLGGGVGTEAFF
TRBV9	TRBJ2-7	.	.	TGTGCCAGCAGCCCTCGCGGTAGCGGAGCCTACGAGCAGTACTTC	CASSPRGSGAYEQYF
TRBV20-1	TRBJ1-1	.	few	TGCAGTGCCACGTACCGGGAAGCTTTCTTT	CSATYREAFF